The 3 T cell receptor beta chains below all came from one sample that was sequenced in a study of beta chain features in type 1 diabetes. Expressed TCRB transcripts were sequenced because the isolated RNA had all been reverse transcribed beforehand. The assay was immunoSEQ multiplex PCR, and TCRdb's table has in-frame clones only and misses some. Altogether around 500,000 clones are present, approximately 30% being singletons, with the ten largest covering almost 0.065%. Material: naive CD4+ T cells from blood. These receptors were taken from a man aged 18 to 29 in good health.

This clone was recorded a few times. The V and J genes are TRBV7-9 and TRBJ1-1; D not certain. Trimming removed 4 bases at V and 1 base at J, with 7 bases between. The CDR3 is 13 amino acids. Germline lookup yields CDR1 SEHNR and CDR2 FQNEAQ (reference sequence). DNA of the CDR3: TGTGCCAGCAGCTGGGAACAGAACACTGAAGCTTTCTTT. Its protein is CASSWEQNTEAFF.

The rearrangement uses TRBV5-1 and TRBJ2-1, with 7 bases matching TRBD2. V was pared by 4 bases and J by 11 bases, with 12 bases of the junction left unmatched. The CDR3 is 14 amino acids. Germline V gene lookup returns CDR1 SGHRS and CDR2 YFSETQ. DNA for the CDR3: TGCGCCAGCAGCCTTAGCGGGTATACAATGAAGCAGTTCTTC. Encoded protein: CASSLSGYTMKQFF.

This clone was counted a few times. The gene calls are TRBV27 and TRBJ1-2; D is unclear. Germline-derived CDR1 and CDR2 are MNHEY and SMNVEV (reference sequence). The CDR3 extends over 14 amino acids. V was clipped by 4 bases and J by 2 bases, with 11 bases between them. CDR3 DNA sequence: TGTGCCAGCAGTTATTACGGTGCAAACTATGGCTACACCTTC. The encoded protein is CASSYYGANYGYTF.